Listed below are T cell receptor beta chains from one sample, sequenced in a study of T-cell reconstitution after alpha-beta-depleted transplantation in children. TCRdb passed the PCR reads through MiXCR, listing each CDR3 protein once. This repertoire shows about a million distinct CDR3 sequences, under 30% found once; its top ten account for roughly 31%. The sample was PBMCs, mostly from graft donor cells, taken 360 days after TCRalphabeta/CD19-depleted stem cell transplant. The receptors here all came from a boy under two years old who had a stem cell transplant for SCID, so the T cells may come from the graft donor. The CDR3 runs from the conserved cysteine through the conserved F or W. D genes are given only for firm matches. Part of the rows lack a size; the others show once, few, many or a class for expanded clones.

d_gene	v_gene	abundance	j_gene	CDR3nt	CDR3aa
TRBD1	TRBV5-1	many	TRBJ2-7	TGTGCCAGCAGTTCCGGGACAGGGACCTACGAGCAGTACTTC	CASSSGTGTYEQYF
-	TRBV7-2	few	TRBJ2-1	TGTGCCAGCAGCTTAGGCCACGCAGTCTACTACAATGAGCAGTTCTTC	CASSLGHAVYYNEQFF
-	TRBV6-5	-	TRBJ1-4	TGTGCCAGCAGTTTGCTTCCGGGAGCCGGTGAAAAACTGTTTTTT	CASSLLPGAGEKLFF
-	TRBV5-5	-	TRBJ1-5	TGTGCCAGCAGCATCTGGTCGGATCAGCCCCAGCATTTT	CASSIWSDQPQHF
TRBD2	TRBV20-1	-	TRBJ2-1	TGCAGTGCTAGAGATCTAAGCATAGCGGGGGGGCTCTTGAATGAGCAGTTCTTC	CSARDLSIAGGLLNEQFF
-	TRBV29-1	few	TRBJ2-7	TGCAGCGCCCAGGTAGGGGTGAGGGAGCAGTACTTC	CSAQVGVREQYF
TRBD1	TRBV10-3	-	TRBJ1-5	TGTGCCATCAGTTCAAGGACAGGGGGAATTCAGCCCCAGCATTTT	CAISSRTGGIQPQHF
TRBD1	TRBV12-3/TRBV12-4	-	TRBJ2-7	TGTGCCAGCAGCAGAGGACAGGGGGATTACGAGCAGTACTTC	CASSRGQGDYEQYF
-	TRBV6-1	-	TRBJ1-1	TGTGCCAGCAGTGAAGGCGTTATATGGGGCGGAACTGAAGCTTTCTTT	CASSEGVIWGGTEAFF
TRBD1	TRBV2	-	TRBJ1-1	TGTGCCAGCGGGGGGACAGGAGTGTCTGAAGCTTTCTTT	CASGGTGVSEAFF
-	TRBV9	-	TRBJ2-1	TGTGCCAGCAGCGTAGGAGCTAGCGTCTACAATGAGCAGTTCTTC	CASSVGASVYNEQFF
-	TRBV3-1	once	TRBJ2-5	TGTGCCAGCATGTCTTTTTTCGGAGTGAAAAAAGAGACCCAGTACTTC	CASMSFFGVKKETQYF
-	TRBV6-1	-	TRBJ1-1	TGTGCCAGCAGCTCAGTATATGAGAACACTGAAGCTTTCTTT	CASSSVYENTEAFF
TRBD2	TRBV27	-	TRBJ2-1	TGTGCCAGCAGTGCTCTTCGGCTAGCGGGGGCCTCATTTCATGAGCAGTTCTTC	CASSALRLAGASFHEQFF
-	TRBV5-1	-	TRBJ2-1	TGCGCCAGCAGCCACAGCGGCCCTAGCTCCTACAATGAGCAGTTCTTC	CASSHSGPSSYNEQFF
TRBD1	TRBV2	-	TRBJ2-3	TGTGCCAGCAGTGGGGACAGGCAGGGTTCAGATACGCAGTATTTT	CASSGDRQGSDTQYF
TRBD1	TRBV6-5	-	TRBJ1-1	TGTGCCAGCAGTTACTCCGGAGGGGGCATGAACACTGAAGCTTTCTTT	CASSYSGGGMNTEAFF
-	TRBV5-1	-	TRBJ2-2	TGCGCCAGCAAGGGGTCGGATGGACACCTGACCGGGGAGCTGTTTTTT	CASKGSDGHLTGELFF
TRBD1	TRBV4-1	-	TRBJ2-4	TGCGCCAGCAACCCTTGGTTTGGGACAGGGCTATTAGCCAAAAACATTCAGTACTTC	CASNPWFGTGLLAKNIQYF
-	TRBV9	few	TRBJ2-3	TGTGCCAGCAGCGTGGAGTCACGCACAGATACGCAGTATTTT	CASSVESRTDTQYF
TRBD1	TRBV11-2	-	TRBJ2-5	TGTGCCAGCAGCGCCTGGGCGGACAGGGTAAAAGAGACCCAGTACTTC	CASSAWADRVKETQYF
TRBD1	TRBV18	-	TRBJ1-1	TGTGCCAGCTCACCACCGGACAGGGCCCAAGCTTTCTTT	CASSPPDRAQAFF
-	TRBV6-4	-	TRBJ2-3	TGTGCCAGCAGTGACGGGGGTGCAGATACGCAGTATTTT	CASSDGGADTQYF
TRBD2	TRBV29-1	-	TRBJ2-2	TGCAGCGTTGAAGAACGGGGGGGCACCGGGGAGCTGTTTTTT	CSVEERGGTGELFF
TRBD2	TRBV5-1	-	TRBJ2-5	TGCGCCAGCAGCATTACTAGCGGGGGGGCACAGACCCAGTACTTC	CASSITSGGAQTQYF
-	TRBV7-9	once	TRBJ2-7	TGTGCCAGCAGCTCCGCAGGTTTCTACGAGCAGTACTTC	CASSSAGFYEQYF
-	TRBV13	-	TRBJ2-2	TGTGCCAGCAGCATACCCCTCGGAGGGACCGACACCGGGGAGCTGTTTTTT	CASSIPLGGTDTGELFF
TRBD1	TRBV12-3/TRBV12-4	few	TRBJ1-1	TGTGCCAGCAGCCGCTTGTACGGGACAGGGGTGGCCACTGAAGCTTTCTTT	CASSRLYGTGVATEAFF
-	TRBV2	-	TRBJ2-7	TGTGCCAGCAGTGATAGCGGCGAATACAACGAGCAGTACTTC	CASSDSGEYNEQYF
-	TRBV5-5	few	TRBJ1-1	TGTGCCAGCAGCTTGAGGTGGGACCTGAACACTGAAGCTTTCTTT	CASSLRWDLNTEAFF
-	TRBV12-3/TRBV12-4	few	TRBJ2-2	TGTGCCAGCACCTCCAATGGGGCCGGGGAGCTGTTTTTT	CASTSNGAGELFF
TRBD2	TRBV6-1	-	TRBJ2-1	TGTGCCAGCAGTCTAAACATAGCGGGGGGGAGCTACAATGAGCAGTTCTTC	CASSLNIAGGSYNEQFF
TRBD1	TRBV18	-	TRBJ1-3	TGTGCCAGCTCAAAATCGGGACAGATCTCTGGAAACACCATATATTTT	CASSKSGQISGNTIYF
-	TRBV25-1	few	TRBJ2-5	TGTGCCAGCAGTGATCGAAGGAGGCTGGGAGAGACCCAGTACTTC	CASSDRRRLGETQYF
TRBD2	TRBV20-1	-	TRBJ2-6	TGCAGTGCTCACACAGGACTAGCGGGAAGAAGGCCTGGGGCCAACGTCCTGACTTTC	CSAHTGLAGRRPGANVLTF
-	TRBV28	few	TRBJ1-2	TGTGCCAGCAGTCCTATCTTCGGGACGGCTAACTATGGCTACACCTTC	CASSPIFGTANYGYTF
-	TRBV6-2/TRBV6-3	many	TRBJ1-1	TGTGCCAGCAGTTACGTGGCAGTTTGGATGAACACTGAAGCTTTCTTT	CASSYVAVWMNTEAFF
TRBD1	TRBV11-2	-	TRBJ2-3	TGTGCCAGCAGCTTGGGGGACAGGGGGCTTGATACGCAGTATTTT	CASSLGDRGLDTQYF
-	TRBV5-5	many	TRBJ2-1	TGTGCCAGCAGCATCTCCTACAATGAGCAGTTCTTC	CASSISYNEQFF
-	TRBV7-2	few	TRBJ1-5	TGTGCCAGCAGTTATGATGGGGCCAGGGAGTATCAGCCCCAGCATTTT	CASSYDGAREYQPQHF
TRBD1	TRBV20-1	-	TRBJ1-1	TGCAGTGCTACAGACAGGGGCCCTTTCGGAGCTTTCTTT	CSATDRGPFGAFF
TRBD1	TRBV5-1	many	TRBJ2-1	TGCGCCAGCAGCTGGGGACAGTCCTACAATGAGCAGTTCTTC	CASSWGQSYNEQFF
TRBD1	TRBV6-2/TRBV6-3	few	TRBJ2-7	TGTGCCAGCAGTTACTCTCCACTTGAGGGGGCGGGTTACGAGCAGTACTTC	CASSYSPLEGAGYEQYF